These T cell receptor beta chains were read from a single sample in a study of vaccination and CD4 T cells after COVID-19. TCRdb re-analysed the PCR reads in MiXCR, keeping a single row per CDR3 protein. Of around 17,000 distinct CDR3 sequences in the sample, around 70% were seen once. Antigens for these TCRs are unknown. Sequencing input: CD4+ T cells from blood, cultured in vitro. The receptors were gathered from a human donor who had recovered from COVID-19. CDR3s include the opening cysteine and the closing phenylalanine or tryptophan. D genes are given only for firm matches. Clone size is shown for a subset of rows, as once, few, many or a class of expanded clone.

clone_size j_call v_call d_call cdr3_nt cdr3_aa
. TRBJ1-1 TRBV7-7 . TGTGCTAGCAGCTTAGATGTGAACACTGAAGCTTTCTTT CASSLDVNTEAFF
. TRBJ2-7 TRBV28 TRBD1 TGTGCCAGCAGCCCACGCGGCGGACAGGGGGCGGAAGAGCAGTACTTC CASSPRGGQGAEEQYF
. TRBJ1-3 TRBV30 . TGTGCCTGGAGTGGCAGGGCGAGGGAACGAAACACCATATATTTT CAWSGRARERNTIYF
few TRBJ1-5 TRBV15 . TGTGCCACCAGCAGAGGACAGTTTAATCAGCCCCAGCATTTT CATSRGQFNQPQHF
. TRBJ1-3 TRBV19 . TGTGCCAGTACCCCCGGTTTAAGTTGGAACTCTGGAAACACCATATATTTT CASTPGLSWNSGNTIYF
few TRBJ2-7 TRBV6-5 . TGTGCCAGCAGTTACTCTAAACAGAGTCAATCCTACGAGCAGTACTTC CASSYSKQSQSYEQYF
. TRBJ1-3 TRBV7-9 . TGTGCCAGCAGCTTAGTAGCAGGGAGCTCTGGAAACACCATATATTTT CASSLVAGSSGNTIYF
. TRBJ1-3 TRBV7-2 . TGTGCCAGCAGCTTCTCTGGAAACACCATATATTTT CASSFSGNTIYF
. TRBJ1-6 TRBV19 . TGTGCCAGTAGTGTTTCGAGGTTGACGAATTCACCCCTCCACTTT CASSVSRLTNSPLHF
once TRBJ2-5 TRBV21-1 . TGTGCCAGCAGCAAAGTTAGCGGGAGGGTAGAGACCCAGTACTTC CASSKVSGRVETQYF
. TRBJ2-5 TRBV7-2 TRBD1 TGTGCCAGCAGCTTAGAACAGGGGGCAGAGACCCAGTACTTC CASSLEQGAETQYF
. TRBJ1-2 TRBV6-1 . TGTGCCAGCAGTCTGGGGTTAGCTAACTATGGCTACACCTTC CASSLGLANYGYTF
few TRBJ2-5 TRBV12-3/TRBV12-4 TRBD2 TGTGCCAGCAGTTTGAAGACCAGCGGGGCCGACCGGACCCAGTACTTC CASSLKTSGADRTQYF
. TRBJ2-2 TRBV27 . TGTGCCAGCAGTTTAAAATCTTTCAAGTCGCTAGTAAGCAACACCGGGGAGCTGTTTTTT CASSLKSFKSLVSNTGELFF
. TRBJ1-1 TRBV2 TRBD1 TGTGCCAGCAGTGGTAGGTCAGGGGGAAACACTGAAGCTTTCTTT CASSGRSGGNTEAFF
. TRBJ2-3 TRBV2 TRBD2 TGTGCCAGCAGACCAGGGACTAGCGGGGCAGATACGCAGTATTTT CASRPGTSGADTQYF
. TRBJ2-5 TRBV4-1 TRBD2 TGCGCCAGCAGCCGGGGGGGAGAAGAGACCCAGTACTTC CASSRGGEETQYF
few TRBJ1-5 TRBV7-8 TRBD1 TGTGCCAGCAGCTTACAGGGGGCTGGGAATCAGCCCCAGCATTTT CASSLQGAGNQPQHF
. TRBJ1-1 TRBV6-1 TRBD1 TGTGCCAGCAGTCGACTTACAGGGGGACGGACTGAAGCTTTCTTT CASSRLTGGRTEAFF
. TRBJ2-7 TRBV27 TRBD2 TGTGCCAGCAGTTTAAGGCCATGGGGACTAGCGGGATCGAGTCGGGAGCAGTACTTC CASSLRPWGLAGSSREQYF
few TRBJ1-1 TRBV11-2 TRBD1 TGTGCCAGCAGCTTTTGGACAGGGGACACTGAAGCTTTCTTT CASSFWTGDTEAFF
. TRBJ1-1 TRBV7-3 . TGTGCCAGCAGCTTACAGGGGTCGGTTGGGGAAGCTTTCTTT CASSLQGSVGEAFF
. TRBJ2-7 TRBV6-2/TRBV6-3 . TGTGCCAGCAAGATGACACAAGCCTACGAGCAGTACTTC CASKMTQAYEQYF
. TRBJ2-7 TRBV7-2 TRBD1 TGTGCCAGCGGCAAAACAGGGGTTTACGAGCAGTACTTC CASGKTGVYEQYF
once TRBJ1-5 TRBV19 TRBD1 TGTGTCAGTACCCCCCTAACAGGGGTTGATCAGCCCCAGCATTTT CVSTPLTGVDQPQHF
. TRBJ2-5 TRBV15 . TGTGCCACCAGCAGAGATGGGTCAGCCCTAGAGACCCAGTACTTC CATSRDGSALETQYF
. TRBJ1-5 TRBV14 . TGTGCCAGCAGCCAAGGCAGGGGCGATCAGCCCCAGCATTTT CASSQGRGDQPQHF
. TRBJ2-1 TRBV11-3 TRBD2 TGTGCCAGCAGCGGGGGACTAGCGTTAGTCTCCTACAATGAGCAGTTCTTC CASSGGLALVSYNEQFF
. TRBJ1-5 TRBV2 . TGTGCCAGCGGAGGACAAGCAAATCAGCCCCAGCATTTT CASGGQANQPQHF
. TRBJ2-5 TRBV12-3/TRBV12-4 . TGTGCCAGCGGCCTGACGGGTGTAAGAGAGACCCAGTACTTC CASGLTGVRETQYF
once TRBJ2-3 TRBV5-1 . TGCGCCAGCAGCCTTAGCAGCAGGGCCGCAGATACGCAGTATTTT CASSLSSRAADTQYF
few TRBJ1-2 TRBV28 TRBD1 TGTGCCAGCAGTTCCGAAGCGGGGGCGACAGGGGTTGGCTACACCTTC CASSSEAGATGVGYTF
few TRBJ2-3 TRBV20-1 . TGCAGTGCTAGCGGAATTTGGCGGGGCACAGATACGCAGTATTTT CSASGIWRGTDTQYF
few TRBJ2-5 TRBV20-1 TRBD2 TGCAGTGCTCCGCGGCCGGGACTAGGAGTGGCCGGGACCCAGTACTTC CSAPRPGLGVAGTQYF
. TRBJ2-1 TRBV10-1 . TGCGCCAGCAGTGACCCCCCGCGGGTCAATGAGCAGTTCTTC CASSDPPRVNEQFF
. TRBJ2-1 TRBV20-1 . TGCAGTGCTCTAGAGTGGGGCATGGAGCAGTTCTTC CSALEWGMEQFF
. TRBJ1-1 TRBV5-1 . TGCGCCAGCAGCTTGGTGGGAGGGTTGACTGAAGCTTTCTTT CASSLVGGLTEAFF
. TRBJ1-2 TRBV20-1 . TGCAGTGCTAGAGATCAAGGGTTGGGCTACACCTTC CSARDQGLGYTF
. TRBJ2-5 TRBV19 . TGTGCCAGTACAGAGACCCAGTACTTC CASTETQYF
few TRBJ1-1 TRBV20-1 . TGCAGTGTTACCCCGGGGGCTTTCTTT CSVTPGAFF